These T cell receptor beta chains were read from a single sample in a study of T cell clones after liver transplantation. Clones were read by immunoSEQ multiplex PCR, and TCRdb kept only the in-frame ones, dropping some. The sample holds 6,000 to 9,000 clones; about 80% are singletons and the top ten take roughly 37%. The specimen comprised CD8+ T cells from blood, sampled before liver transplant. The receptors originated from a human donor who received a liver transplant. Both conserved end residues are part of each CDR3. A D gene is named only where the DNA matches it firmly. Not all rows give a size; the values are once, few, many and, for expanded clones, a class.

CDR3aa,CDR3nt,j_gene,v_gene,d_gene,abundance
CASSLLSHGGSEQYF,TGTGCCAGCAGTTTACTCTCCCACGGCGGGAGCGAGCAGTACTTC,TRBJ2-7,TRBV27,TRBD2,.
CASSFRWTGNTEAFF,TGTGCCAGCAGTTTCAGGTGGACAGGAAACACTGAAGCTTTCTTT,TRBJ1-1,TRBV28,TRBD1,.
CASSLVNGAEQFF,TGTGCCAGCAGCTTAGTGAATGGGGCCGAGCAGTTCTTC,TRBJ2-1,TRBV7-9,.,.
CASSEGLRLQSRANVLTF,TGTGCCAGCAGTGAGGGTCTGCGTTTACAAAGTCGGGCCAACGTCCTGACTTTC,TRBJ2-6,TRBV6-7,.,.
CASSQDGGARLYQETQYF,TGTGCCAGCAGCCAAGACGGAGGGGCAAGGTTATACCAAGAGACCCAGTACTTC,TRBJ2-5,TRBV14,.,.
CASSLGQGTYEQYF,TGTGCCAGCAGCCTAGGACAGGGGACCTACGAGCAGTACTTC,TRBJ2-7,TRBV9,TRBD1,.
CASSRSGVSGANVLTF,TGCGCCAGCAGCCGATCAGGGGTTTCTGGGGCCAACGTCCTGACTTTC,TRBJ2-6,TRBV4-1,.,.
CASSPRTLYQPQHF,TGTGCCAGCAGTCCTCGGACACTTTATCAGCCCCAGCATTTT,TRBJ1-5,TRBV27,.,.
CASSEVAGSPDTQYF,TGTGCCAGCAGTGAAGTAGCGGGGTCGCCAGATACGCAGTATTTT,TRBJ2-3,TRBV2,TRBD2,few
CASSLDIMETQYF,TGTGCTAGCAGCCTGGACATAATGGAGACCCAGTACTTC,TRBJ2-5,TRBV7-7,.,.
CASNSWDRVGEQYF,TGTGCCAGCAATTCCTGGGACAGGGTGGGCGAGCAGTACTTC,TRBJ2-7,TRBV6-1,TRBD1,.
CASGGTTEQFF,TGTGCCAGCGGGGGGACGACTGAGCAGTTCTTC,TRBJ2-1,TRBV27,.,.
CARNGPEGSEPRYEQYF,TGTGCCAGAAACGGCCCGGAGGGGTCCGAACCCCGGTACGAGCAGTACTTC,TRBJ2-7,TRBV5-3,.,.
CSVELVLGQGERETQYF,TGCAGCGTTGAACTCGTTCTGGGGCAGGGCGAGAGAGAGACCCAGTACTTC,TRBJ2-5,TRBV29-1,.,.
CASSSRRDSYNSPLHF,TGTGCCAGCAGTTCCCGCCGGGACAGTTATAATTCACCCCTCCACTTT,TRBJ1-6,TRBV28,TRBD1,.